This T cell receptor (beta chain) was sequenced in a study of T cell clonality in common variable immunodeficiency. Study-wide findings and caveats: In common variable immunodeficiency, TCR beta chains reportedly carried fewer deletions and N-nucleotide insertions.

This clone was detected many times. Antigen specificity is unknown. The CDR3 goes on 3 residues after the read ends, and that part is filled in from the germline J gene. Germline assignment: CDR1 LNHDA and CDR2 SQIVND (reference sequence). The CDR3 runs 14 residues. Trimming removed 4 bases from V and 5 bases from J; junction bases left unmatched: 7. Some clones are missing from TCRdb's copy, which holds only in-frame ones; the method was immunoSEQ multiplex PCR. This sample carries approximately 46,000 clones, none of them present only once. The source material was peripheral blood mononuclear cells. The chain links TRBV19 to TRBJ2-5; 7 bases fit TRBD1. This receptor was identified in a person aged 18-69 years in good health. The CDR3 DNA, read in part, is TGTGCCAGTAGTACCACAGGGGTTGGGGAGACC. Translation gives CASSTTGVGET. The full-length CDR3 reads as CASSTTGVGETQYF.